These T cell receptor beta chains were read from a single sample in a study of blood T cell repertoires in COVID-19. Clones were sequenced by immunoSEQ multiplex PCR, and TCRdb holds only the in-frame ones, with some missing. The repertoire holds some 22,000 clones, with 80% to 90% as singletons. The specimen sequenced was peripheral blood. These receptors originate from a human donor with active COVID-19. The donor label of this sample is uncertain. CDR3s include the opening cysteine and the closing phenylalanine or tryptophan. Each record gives: J gene, D gene, V gene, clone size, CDR3 protein, CDR3 DNA. A D gene is named only where the DNA matches it firmly. A clone size is listed for some rows: how often the clone was seen (once, few, many), or a class if it is expanded.

>TRBJ1-1|TRBD1|TRBV13|.
CASSPSGGTEAFF
TGTGCCAGCAGCCCGTCAGGGGGCACTGAAGCTTTCTTT
>TRBJ2-2|.|TRBV7-6|.
CASSLTATGELFF
TGTGCCAGCAGCTTAACAGCTACCGGGGAGCTGTTTTTT
>TRBJ2-2|TRBD1|TRBV7-3|.
CASSLRDRGDAGELFF
TGTGCCAGCAGCTTGAGGGACAGGGGCGACGCCGGGGAGCTGTTTTTT
>TRBJ2-2|.|TRBV5-1|once
CASSLGGSTGELFF
TGCGCCAGCAGCTTGGGTGGGAGCACCGGGGAGCTGTTTTTT
>TRBJ2-7|TRBD2|TRBV5-1|.
CASSREVGEQYF
TGCGCCAGCAGCCGGGAGGTGGGCGAGCAGTACTTC
>TRBJ1-2|.|TRBV19|once
CASLQGNYGYTF
TGTGCCAGTTTACAGGGAAACTATGGCTACACCTTC
>TRBJ1-4|.|TRBV28|.
CASSFVTGVATNEKLFF
TGTGCCAGCAGTTTCGTAACAGGCGTCGCGACTAATGAAAAACTGTTTTTT
>TRBJ1-1|.|TRBV4-1|once
CASSQEARRAFF
TGCGCCAGCAGCCAAGAAGCGAGGAGAGCTTTCTTT
>TRBJ1-2|.|TRBV19|.
CASSIGQRPNYGYTF
TGTGCCAGTAGTATTGGGCAGAGACCTAACTATGGCTACACCTTC
>TRBJ1-1|.|TRBV5-1|.
CASSHGAGSYNTEAFF
TGCGCCAGCAGCCATGGTGCGGGCAGCTATAACACTGAAGCTTTCTTT
>TRBJ2-5|TRBD2|TRBV5-4|few
CASSLANPGLAGYGQYF
TGTGCCAGCAGCTTGGCTAACCCGGGACTAGCGGGGTACGGCCAGTACTTC
>TRBJ1-6|.|TRBV7-2|.
CASSLFGQSNSPLHF
TGTGCCAGCAGCTTATTCGGACAGTCCAATTCACCCCTCCACTTT
>TRBJ2-1|TRBD2|TRBV5-1|.
CASSQGLAGYNEQFF
TGCGCCAGCAGCCAGGGACTAGCGGGGTACAATGAGCAGTTCTTC
>TRBJ1-2|.|TRBV19|once
CASSIGWDYGYTF
TGTGCCAGTAGTATCGGGTGGGACTATGGCTACACCTTC
>TRBJ1-2|.|TRBV9|.
CASSVDTATLYGYTF
TGTGCCAGCAGCGTAGATACAGCAACCCTCTATGGCTACACCTTC
>TRBJ1-6|.|TRBV7-3|few
CASSLREGSPLHF
TGTGCCAGCAGCTTACGGGAGGGTTCACCCCTCCACTTT
>TRBJ2-1|TRBD2|TRBV5-1|once
CASSSTSAISYNEQFF
TGCGCCAGCAGCTCAACTAGCGCCATATCCTACAATGAGCAGTTCTTC
>TRBJ2-6|.|TRBV28|.
CASSFGGAGANVLTF
TGTGCCAGCAGTTTTGGAGGTGCCGGGGCCAACGTCCTGACTTTC
>TRBJ2-4|TRBD2|TRBV7-2|.
CASSLGLAGGVQYF
TGTGCCAGCAGCTTAGGACTAGCGGGGGGCGTTCAGTACTTC
>TRBJ1-3|.|TRBV12-5|.
CASGFGQGNTIYF
TGTGCTAGTGGGTTTGGCCAAGGAAACACCATATATTTT
>TRBJ2-1|.|TRBV6-6|.
CASSLDGSSYNEQFF
TGTGCCAGCAGTCTTGACGGGAGCTCCTACAATGAGCAGTTCTTC
>TRBJ2-3|.|TRBV6-2/TRBV6-3|.
CASSGRGQDPIPQYF
TGTGCCAGCAGTGGGCGGGGTCAAGACCCGATTCCGCAGTATTTT
>TRBJ1-1|.|TRBV6-5|.
CASSTGNTEAFF
TGTGCCAGCAGTACCGGTAACACTGAAGCTTTCTTT
>TRBJ1-4|.|TRBV30|.
CAWSVSGGALRDEKLFF
TGTGCCTGGAGTGTATCGGGAGGGGCGCTTAGGGATGAAAAACTGTTTTTT
>TRBJ2-7|TRBD1|TRBV5-1|.
CASSPGQGRMEQYF
TGCGCCAGCAGTCCGGGACAGGGCAGAATGGAGCAGTACTTC
>TRBJ1-3|TRBD1|TRBV6-5|.
CASSSPGTGGNTIYF
TGTGCCAGCAGTTCCCCCGGGACAGGGGGAAACACCATATATTTT
>TRBJ2-7|TRBD2|TRBV5-1|once
CASSLAGGAENEQYF
TGCGCCAGCAGCTTGGCCGGGGGGGCGGAAAACGAGCAGTACTTC
>TRBJ2-2|TRBD1|TRBV19|.
CASQPRGQPVNTGELFF
TGTGCCAGTCAACCCAGGGGGCAGCCAGTGAACACCGGGGAGCTGTTTTTT
>TRBJ2-2|TRBD2|TRBV6-2/TRBV6-3|.
CASSYQVGLAGAPNTGELFF
TGTGCCAGCAGTTATCAAGTCGGGCTAGCGGGGGCCCCTAACACCGGGGAGCTGTTTTTT
>TRBJ2-3|TRBD2|TRBV4-2|.
CASSRRVPAGGSGTQYF
TGTGCCAGCAGCCGGAGGGTCCCAGCGGGGGGATCTGGGACGCAGTATTTT
>TRBJ1-5|.|TRBV12-3/TRBV12-4|once
CASRPGHGMPQHF
TGTGCCAGCAGACCGGGACACGGGATGCCCCAGCATTTT
>TRBJ1-5|TRBD1|TRBV27|.
CASSRGQEYQPQHF
TGTGCCAGCAGTCGGGGACAGGAGTATCAGCCCCAGCATTTT
>TRBJ2-7|TRBD2|TRBV6-5|.
CASSYSLGTSFNEQYF
TGTGCCAGCAGTTACTCGCTTGGGACTAGCTTCAACGAGCAGTACTTC
>TRBJ2-7|.|TRBV6-5|.
CASSSGGQVGYEQYF
TGTGCCAGCAGTTCGGGGGGACAGGTCGGATACGAGCAGTACTTC
>TRBJ2-7|TRBD1|TRBV18|.
CASSPRGRDEQYF
TGTGCCAGCTCACCCAGGGGGCGGGACGAGCAGTACTTC
>TRBJ2-3|.|TRBV6-5|.
CASRGGVGTDTQYF
TGTGCCAGCAGGGGGGGTGTCGGCACAGATACGCAGTATTTT
>TRBJ1-6|.|TRBV7-2|once
CASRAAGGTYSPLHF
TGTGCCAGCAGGGCCGCCGGGGGGACCTATTCACCCCTCCACTTT
>TRBJ2-2|.|TRBV6-1|.
CASSEPSFAGNTGELFF
TGTGCCAGCAGTGAACCTTCTTTTGCGGGGAACACCGGGGAGCTGTTTTTT
>TRBJ2-3|TRBD2|TRBV11-2|.
CASSYSGSSTDTQYF
TGTGCCAGCAGCTATAGCGGGAGTAGCACAGATACGCAGTATTTT
>TRBJ2-1|TRBD1|TRBV18|.
CASSPRGQGYNEQFF
TGTGCCAGCTCACCTCGGGGACAGGGATACAATGAGCAGTTCTTC
>TRBJ2-5|.|TRBV7-8|.
CASSLGAARIQETQYF
TGTGCCAGCAGCTTAGGGGCAGCCCGGATCCAAGAGACCCAGTACTTC
>TRBJ2-3|TRBD2|TRBV5-8|.
CASSLAPTSRGDTDTQYF
TGTGCCAGCAGCTTGGCGCCGACTAGCCGCGGGGATACAGATACGCAGTATTTT